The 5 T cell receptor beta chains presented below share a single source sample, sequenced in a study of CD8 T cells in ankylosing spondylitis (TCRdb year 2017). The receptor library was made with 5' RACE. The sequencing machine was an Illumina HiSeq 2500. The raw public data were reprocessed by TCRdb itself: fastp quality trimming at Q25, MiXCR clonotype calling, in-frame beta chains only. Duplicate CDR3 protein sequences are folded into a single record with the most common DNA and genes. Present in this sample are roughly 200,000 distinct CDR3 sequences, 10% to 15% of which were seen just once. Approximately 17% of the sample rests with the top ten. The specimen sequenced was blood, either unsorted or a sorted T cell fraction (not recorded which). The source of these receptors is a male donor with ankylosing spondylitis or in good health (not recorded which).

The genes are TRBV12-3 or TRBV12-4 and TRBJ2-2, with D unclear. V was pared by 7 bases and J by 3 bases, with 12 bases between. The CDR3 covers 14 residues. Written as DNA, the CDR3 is TGTGCCAGCACCTGGGTCCTTTACACCGGGGAGCTGTTTTTT. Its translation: CASTWVLYTGELFF.

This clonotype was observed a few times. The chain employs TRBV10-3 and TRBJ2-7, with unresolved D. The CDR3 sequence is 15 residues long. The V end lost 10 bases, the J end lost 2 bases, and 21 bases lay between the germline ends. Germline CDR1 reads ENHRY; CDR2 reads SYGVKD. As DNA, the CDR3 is TGTGCCACGTCCCCCCAGAGGACCGAAACCTACGAGCAGTACTTC. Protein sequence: CATSPQRTETYEQYF.

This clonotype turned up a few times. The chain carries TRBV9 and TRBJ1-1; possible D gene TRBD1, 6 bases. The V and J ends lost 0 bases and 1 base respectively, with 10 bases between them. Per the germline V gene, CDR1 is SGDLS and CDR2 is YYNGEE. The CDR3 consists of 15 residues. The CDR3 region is CASSVDTGKNTEAFF. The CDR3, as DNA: TGTGCCAGCAGCGTAGACACAGGGAAGAACACTGAAGCTTTCTTT.

This CDR3 is CASSEGSGETQYF. DNA for the CDR3: TGTGCCAGCAGTGAGGGTAGCGGGGAGACCCAGTACTTC. The chain combines TRBV2 with TRBJ2-5, with TRBD2 matching over 7 bases. In germline, CDR1 is SNHLY, CDR2 FYNNEI. This CDR3 is built from 13 residues. V was pared by 3 bases and J by 5 bases, with 3 bases of the junction left unmatched.

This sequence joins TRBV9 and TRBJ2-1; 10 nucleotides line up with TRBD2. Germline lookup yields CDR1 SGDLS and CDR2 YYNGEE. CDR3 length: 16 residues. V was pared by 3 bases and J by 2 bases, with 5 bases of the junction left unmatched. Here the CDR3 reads CASSGSSGRTYNEQFF. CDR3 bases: TGTGCCAGCAGCGGCTCTAGCGGGAGAACCTACAATGAGCAGTTCTTC.